The 23 T cell receptor beta chains below come from one sample, sequenced in a study of T cell clones after liver transplantation. The repertoire was sequenced with immunoSEQ multiplex PCR; TCRdb's copy has only in-frame clones and lacks some. Among about 80,000 clones listed, 70% to 85% were seen once. Source: CD4+ T cells from blood, taken approximately 3.5 years after liver transplant. These TCRs come from a human patient who received a liver transplant. A share of the T cells may be of graft donor origin.

The chain has TRBV9 and TRBJ1-1; perhaps TRBD1 as D (6 bases). V was trimmed by 4 bases and J by 3 bases, leaving 19 bases between them. CDR1 is SGDLS, CDR2 YYNGEE, per germline. The CDR3 is 16 residues long. The DNA for the CDR3 is TGTGCCAGCAGCACACCCCTCCCCGAGGGGGACACTGAAGCTTTCTTT. Translated, it gives CASSTPLPEGDTEAFF.

This clone has more than one count but fewer than ten. The rearrangement joins TRBV5-1 to TRBJ2-1, with D perhaps TRBD2 (5 bases). The CDR3 is 13 amino acids. Germline loops: CDR1 SGHRS, CDR2 YFSETQ. Trimming shortened V by 1 base and J by 4 bases, and 6 bases separated the two germline ends. The CDR3 spells CASSLTGYNEQFF. The DNA for the CDR3 is TGCGCCAGCAGCTTGACGGGGTACAATGAGCAGTTCTTC. Drawing the rest from reference TRBV5-1 and TRBJ2-1, the complete variable domain is KAGVTQTPRYLIKTRGQQVTLSCSPISGHRSVSWYQQTPGQGLQFLFEYFSETQRNKGNFPGRFSGRQFSNSRSEMNVSTLELGDSALYLCASSLTGYNEQFFGPGTRLTVL.

This sequence joins TRBV5-1 and TRBJ2-1; TRBD1 is a possible D gene (6 bases). CDR3 length: 14 residues. Trimming shortened V by 1 base and J by 7 bases, and 12 bases separated the two germline ends. CDR1 is SGHRS and CDR2 is YFSETQ in the germline V gene. CDR3 in DNA: TGCGCCAGCAGCTTGCGGGACCAGGGGAATGAGCAGTTCTTC. It specifies CASSLRDQGNEQFF.

The gene calls are TRBV5-1 and TRBJ2-7, with D perhaps matching TRBD2 (6 bases). Germline assignment: CDR1 SGHRS and CDR2 YFSETQ. With 4 bases removed from V and 2 bases from J, the gap between germline ends came to 10 bases. The CDR3 covers 13 residues. The CDR3 DNA reads TGCGCCAGCAGCCCCGGGAGCACCTACGAGCAGTACTTC. Translated, it gives CASSPGSTYEQYF.

J is TRBJ1-4 and V is TRBV5-1; D is perhaps TRBD1 (5 bases). Germline V gene sequence: CDR1 SGHRS, CDR2 YFSETQ. This CDR3 region has 16 residues. Trimming shortened V by 0 bases and J by 2 bases, and 11 bases separated the two germline ends. In nucleotides, the CDR3 is TGCGCCAGCAGCTTGGGGACATTGGCGACTAATGAAAAACTGTTTTTT. Amino acid sequence: CASSLGTLATNEKLFF.

The CDR3 is CASSVSGRGSDEQFF. DNA of the CDR3: TGTGCCAGCAGCGTAAGCGGGAGGGGTAGTGATGAGCAGTTCTTC. The V and J genes are TRBV9 and TRBJ2-1, with 10 bases that match TRBD2. The CDR3 sequence is 15 residues long. CDR1 and CDR2 from the germline V gene are SGDLS and YYNGEE. V shed 1 base and J 8 bases; nucleotides not matched to a gene: 6.

This clone has more than one count but fewer than ten. The V gene is TRBV28, the J gene TRBJ2-1, with 12 bases matching TRBD2. Unmatched junction bases numbered 5, after V lost 4 bases and J lost 4 bases. Germline-derived CDR1 and CDR2 are MDHEN and SYDVKM. CDR3 length: 16 amino acids. In DNA, the CDR3 is TGTGCCAGCAGTTCACGCGGACTAGCGGGATACAATGAGCAGTTCTTC. This sequence encodes CASSSRGLAGYNEQFF.

This chain joins TRBV2 and TRBJ1-1, with unresolved D. V gave up 6 bases and J gave up 5 bases, with 7 bases separating them. Germline V gene sequence: CDR1 SNHLY, CDR2 FYNNEI. The CDR3 runs to 11 residues. In nucleotides, the CDR3 is TGTGCCAGCAGACGATCGACTGAAGCTTTCTTT. The encoded protein is CASRRSTEAFF.

This clone was counted once. The rearrangement uses TRBV18 and TRBJ2-5; D is perhaps TRBD2 (6 bases). Trimming shortened V by 3 bases and J by 5 bases, and 13 bases separated the two germline ends. This CDR3 is built from 14 residues. The V gene's germline CDR1 is KGHSH and CDR2 LQKENI. The CDR3: CASSPGGSPETQYF. CDR3 sequence (DNA): TGTGCCAGCTCACCGGGGGGATCCCCGGAGACCCAGTACTTC. Filled out from reference TRBV18 and TRBJ2-5, the complete variable domain reads NAGVMQNPRHLVRRRGQEARLRCSPMKGHSHVYWYRQLPEEGLKFMVYLQKENIIDESGMPKERFSAEFPKEGPSILRIQQVVRGDSAAYFCASSPGGSPETQYFGPGTRLLVL.

The CDR3 DNA sequence: TGCGCCAGCAGCGCGGAAACAGGGGGGACTGAAGCTTTCTTT. Encoded protein: CASSAETGGTEAFF. V and J are TRBV5-1 and TRBJ1-1; 8 bases align to TRBD1. The germline V gene encodes CDR1 SGHRS and CDR2 YFSETQ. This CDR3 is built from 14 residues. V lost 4 bases, J lost 5 bases, and 7 bases stayed unmatched.

The genes are TRBV10-1 and TRBJ2-7; D might be TRBD1 (6 bases). Trimming shortened V by 1 base and J by 3 bases, and 13 bases separated the two germline ends. The length of the CDR3 is 15 residues. Germline CDR1 and CDR2: WNHNN and SYGVQD (reference sequence). Written as DNA, the CDR3 is TGCGCCAGCAGTGAGTTCGGACAGAAGGGCTACGAGCAGTACTTC. Residues: CASSEFGQKGYEQYF.

In its sample, this clone was seen a few times. CDR3 protein: CASRTGAVDEAFF. The CDR3, as DNA: TGTGCCAGTAGGACGGGCGCCGTAGATGAAGCTTTCTTT. The chain links TRBV19 to TRBJ1-1, with D uncertain. The ends were cut back, 6 bases at V and 7 bases at J, with 15 bases in the middle. Germline assignment: CDR1 LNHDA and CDR2 SQIVND (reference sequence). This CDR3 is 13 amino acids long.

The CDR3 DNA follows: TGTGCCAGCAGCCCGTACGCGGGTTGGACCTACGAGCAGTACTTC. Protein sequence: CASSPYAGWTYEQYF. The chain combines TRBV7-2 with TRBJ2-7; a weak D match, TRBD2 (5 bases). V was clipped by 5 bases and J by 2 bases, with 16 bases between them. CDR1 is SGHTA and CDR2 is FQGNSA in the germline V gene. This CDR3 is 15 amino acids long.

As to this clone: This specimen includes other DNA sequences encoding the same CDR3. The V call is TRBV11-2, the J call TRBJ2-7; 7 bases agree with TRBD2. V was clipped by 1 base and J by 2 bases; unmatched bases: 8. Looked up from germline, CDR1 is SGHAT and CDR2 is FQNNGV. This CDR3 has 16 amino acids. The DNA of the CDR3 is TGTGCCAGCAGCTTAGGTGGGGCTAGCGGCCCCTACGAGCAGTACTTC. Its translation is CASSLGGASGPYEQYF.

The chain combines TRBV19 with TRBJ1-5; D is uncertain. V shed 3 bases and J shed 2 bases, with 26 bases lying between them. This CDR3 is 20 amino acids long. Per germline, CDR1 LNHDA and CDR2 SQIVND (reference sequence). The CDR3 protein is CASSIAARRGAGRGNQPQHF. The CDR3 coding sequence is TGTGCCAGTAGTATTGCCGCCCGGCGCGGCGCGGGAAGGGGCAATCAGCCCCAGCATTTT. Full variable domain (outside the CDR3, taken from reference TRBV19 and TRBJ1-5): DGGITQSPKYLFRKEGQNVTLSCEQNLNHDAMYWYRQDPGQGLRLIYYSQIVNDFQKGDIAEGYSVSREKKESFPLTVTSAQKNPTAFYLCASSIAARRGAGRGNQPQHFGDGTRLSIL.

The rearrangement joins TRBV19 to TRBJ1-5; D gene ambiguous. The CDR3 totals 14 residues. Germline assignment: CDR1 LNHDA and CDR2 SQIVND (reference sequence). Trimming took 3 bases from V and 1 from J, leaving 7 bases between them. This CDR3 reads CASSIWSSNQPQHF. The CDR3 DNA reads TGTGCCAGTAGTATTTGGTCCAGCAATCAGCCCCAGCATTTT.

J is TRBJ1-1 and V is TRBV28, with TRBD1 matching over 10 bases. V was pared by 7 bases and J by 1 base, with 12 bases of the junction left unmatched. Germline assignment: CDR1 MDHEN and CDR2 SYDVKM. This CDR3 region has 17 residues. CDR3 region: CASTHDRGRDRNTEAFF. The CDR3 nucleotides read TGTGCCAGCACCCACGACAGGGGGCGCGATAGGAACACTGAAGCTTTCTTT.

This chain uses TRBV6-1 with TRBJ2-7, with D possibly being TRBD2 (6 bases). The ends were cut back, 8 bases at V and 6 bases at J, with 23 bases in the middle. The CDR3 consists of 15 residues. From germline, CDR1 is MNHNS and CDR2 SASEGT. The CDR3 coding sequence is TGTGCCAGCTTGGAACAGCGGGCCGTTTTGGGCGAGCAGTACTTC. It is translated as CASLEQRAVLGEQYF.

The chain couples TRBV5-1 to TRBJ2-5; the D gene could be TRBD1 or TRBD2 (5 bases each). The CDR3 has 13 amino acids. The V gene lost 4 bases and the J gene lost 5 bases, with 12 bases spanning the gap. Germline V gene lookup returns CDR1 SGHRS and CDR2 YFSETQ. CDR3 residues: CASSKDWGETQYF. CDR3 sequence (DNA): TGCGCCAGCAGCAAGGACTGGGGGGAGACCCAGTACTTC.

The J gene is TRBJ2-7, the V gene TRBV15; D ambiguous. V shed 0 bases and J shed 4 bases, with 7 bases lying between them. CDR3 length: 13 amino acids. CDR1 LNHNV and CDR2 YYDKDF come from the germline V gene (reference sequence). CDR3 amino acids: CATSRDYAYEQYF. DNA for the CDR3: TGTGCCACCAGCAGAGATTACGCGTACGAGCAGTACTTC. The variable domain in full, with the rest retrieved from reference TRBV15 and TRBJ2-7, is DAMVIQNPRYQVTQFGKPVTLSCSQTLNHNVMYWYQQKSSQAPKLLFHYYDKDFNNEADTPDNFQSRRPNTSFCFLDIRSPGLGDTAMYLCATSRDYAYEQYFGPGTRLTVT.

This chain connects TRBV28 to TRBJ1-2; 9 bases are shared with TRBD1. Germline assignment: CDR1 MDHEN and CDR2 SYDVKM. This CDR3 contains 15 residues. V lost 2 bases, J lost 5 bases, and 6 bases stayed unmatched. CDR3 sequence (DNA): TGTGCCAGCAGTTTAAGGGACAGGGACCTTTATGGCTACACCTTC. Translated: CASSLRDRDLYGYTF.

The chain couples TRBV2 to TRBJ1-2; D gene ambiguous. V lost 7 bases to trimming and J lost 4 bases, with 13 bases between them. Germline lookup yields CDR1 SNHLY and CDR2 FYNNEI. The CDR3 consists of 13 residues. In nucleotides, the CDR3 is TGTGCCAGCACCGATACCGGGCTCTATGGCTACACCTTC. The encoded protein is CASTDTGLYGYTF. Full variable domain (outside the CDR3, taken from reference TRBV2 and TRBJ1-2): EPEVTQTPSHQVTQMGQEVILRCVPISNHLYFYWYRQILGQKVEFLVSFYNNEISEKSEIFDDQFSVERPDGSNFTLKIRSTKLEDSAMYFCASTDTGLYGYTFGSGTRLTVV.

The V call is TRBV18, the J call TRBJ1-4; tentatively, D is TRBD1 (5 bases). V was cut by 5 bases and J by 0 bases, with 10 bases left in between. The CDR3 loop spans 15 amino acids. CDR1 is KGHSH, CDR2 LQKENI, per germline. Here the CDR3 reads CASSGQIATNEKLFF. As DNA, the CDR3 is TGTGCCAGCTCAGGACAAATTGCAACTAATGAAAAACTGTTTTTT.